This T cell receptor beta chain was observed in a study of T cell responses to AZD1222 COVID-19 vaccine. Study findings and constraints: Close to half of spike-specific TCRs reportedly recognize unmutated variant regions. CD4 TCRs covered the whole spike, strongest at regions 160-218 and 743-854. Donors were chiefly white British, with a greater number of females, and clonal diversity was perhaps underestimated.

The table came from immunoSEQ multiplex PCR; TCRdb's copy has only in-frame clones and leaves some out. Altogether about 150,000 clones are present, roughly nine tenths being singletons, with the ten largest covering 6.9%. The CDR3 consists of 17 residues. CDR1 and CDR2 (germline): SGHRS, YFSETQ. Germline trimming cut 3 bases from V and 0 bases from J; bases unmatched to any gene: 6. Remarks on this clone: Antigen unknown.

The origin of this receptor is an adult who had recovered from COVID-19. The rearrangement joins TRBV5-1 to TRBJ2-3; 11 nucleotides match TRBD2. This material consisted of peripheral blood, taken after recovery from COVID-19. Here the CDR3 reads CASSSSSGGPSTDTQYF. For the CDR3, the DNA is TGCGCCAGCAGCTCCTCTAGCGGGGGGCCTAGCACAGATACGCAGTATTTT.